This T cell receptor beta chain is from a study of identical twins. This clonotype was seen a few times. Via MiXCR, TCRdb re-called the 5' RACE reads, giving one row per CDR3 protein. In the table there are around 670,000 distinct CDR3 sequences, roughly 6% of which are singletons. The germline V gene encodes CDR1 MNHEY and CDR2 SVGEGT. V lost 2 bases, J lost 3 bases, and 8 bases lay in between. The CDR3 has 13 amino acids. The sequencing input was naive T cells sorted from blood. This chain joins TRBV6-2 or TRBV6-3 and TRBJ2-7; possibly TRBD2 for D (6 bases). The TCR originated in a man aged 18 to 29 in good health. The CDR3 sequence is CASSYGGNYEQYF. The CDR3 DNA sequence: TGTGCCAGCAGTTACGGGGGGAACTACGAGCAGTACTTC.